The 8 T cell receptor beta chains reported below all come from one sample, sequenced in a study of tumor-infiltrating lymphocytes in primary liver carcinoma. A primer in the constant region served to generate TCR beta cDNA from 500 ng of total RNA. Three nested multiplex PCR rounds, a slightly modified ARM-PCR method, built the TCR beta libraries. TRBV1-TRBV30 forward primers paired with a C-beta reverse primer drove the first two PCR rounds, about 10 cycles each. TCRdb reprocessed the multiplex PCR reads via MiXCR and lists one record per CDR3 protein. The sample holds 310,000 or so distinct CDR3 sequences, approximately 54% seen once. The authors took blood RNA from unsorted whole blood and also extracted germline DNA. The sequencing sample was made of peripheral blood. These receptors were taken from a woman aged 25 to 45 with primary liver carcinoma and hepatitis B virus infection.

This clonotype was detected a few times. The V and J genes are TRBV6-5 and TRBJ2-1; D may be TRBD2 (5 bases). Germline V gene data show CDR1 as MNHEY and CDR2 as SVGAGI. V lost 0 bases to trimming and J lost 5 bases, with 14 bases between them. The CDR3 contains 16 residues. The CDR3 coding sequence is TGTGCCAGCAGTTACTCGGCCAGCGGCCTTAACAATGAGCAGTTCTTC. This translates into CASSYSASGLNNEQFF.

This clonotype was detected many times. The chain is built from TRBV6-2 or TRBV6-3 and TRBJ1-4, with D unclear. This CDR3 has 14 amino acids. V shed 2 bases and J shed 8 bases, with 12 bases lying between them. Germline V gene sequence: CDR1 MNHEY, CDR2 SVGEGT. In DNA, the CDR3 is TGTGCCAGCAGTTACGCCGTCGCGAGCGAAAAACTGTTTTTT. It specifies CASSYAVASEKLFF.

Ten or more counts support this clonotype. The V call is TRBV29-1, the J call TRBJ2-1; 9 bases map to TRBD1. The junction had 4 bases not matched to a gene; V was cut back by 4 bases and J by 9 bases. This CDR3 has 12 residues. Germline V gene data show CDR1 as SQVTM and CDR2 as ANQGSEA. This chain's CDR3 is CSVGTGAGEQFF. CDR3 nucleotides: TGCAGCGTTGGGACAGGGGCGGGTGAGCAGTTCTTC.

V and J are TRBV15 and TRBJ1-5; the match to TRBD1 covers 7 bases. The CDR3 runs 16 residues. The V and J ends lost 0 bases and 2 bases, in that order; junction bases with no gene match: 4. The V gene's germline CDR1 is LNHNV and CDR2 YYDKDF (reference sequence). Here the CDR3 DNA reads TGTGCCACCAGCAGAGATATAGGGACAGGCAATCAGCCCCAGCATTTT. Its protein is CATSRDIGTGNQPQHF.

This clonotype appeared many times. V usage is TRBV4-1 and J usage is TRBJ2-7; D might be TRBD2 (6 bases). CDR3 length: 15 amino acids. CDR1 and CDR2 (germline): MGHRA, YSYEKL. Trimming pared 1 base from V and 0 bases from J, leaving 10 bases between. As DNA, the CDR3 is TGCGCCAGCAGCCAAGTTTGGGACTTCTCCTACGAGCAGTACTTC. Residues: CASSQVWDFSYEQYF.

This chain connects TRBV5-1 to TRBJ2-1, with TRBD1 matching over 7 bases. Unmatched junction bases numbered 7, after V lost 1 base and J lost 3 bases. Germline CDR1 is SGHRS and CDR2 is YFSETQ. The CDR3 spans 16 residues. The CDR3 DNA reads TGCGCCAGCAGCTTGCTTCCGGGACAGATCTACAATGAGCAGTTCTTC. Its translation: CASSLLPGQIYNEQFF.

The chain carries TRBV14 and TRBJ2-7, with 7 bases that match TRBD2. Unmatched junction bases numbered 6, after V lost 4 bases and J lost 0 bases. This CDR3 has 15 amino acids. Per germline, CDR1 SGHDN and CDR2 FVKESK. The CDR3 DNA is TGTGCCAGCAGCCCCCCTGCTAGCGGCTCCTACGAGCAGTACTTC. It specifies CASSPPASGSYEQYF.

The count of this clonotype is one. The rearrangement uses TRBV6-5 and TRBJ2-7; the match to TRBD1 covers 7 bases. V shed 2 bases and J 6 bases; nucleotides not matched to a gene: 16. The CDR3 runs 17 residues. Germline CDR1 MNHEY, CDR2 SVGAGI. Written as DNA, the CDR3 is TGTGCCAGCAGTTACCACAGGACAGGATCCGGAACCTGCGAGCAGTACTTC. This encodes CASSYHRTGSGTCEQYF.